Each of the 10 T cell receptor beta chains below was sequenced from the same sample in a study of early T cells in non-severe SARS-CoV-2 infection. A single record per CDR3 protein comes from TCRdb applying MiXCR to the 5' RACE reads. The repertoire includes fewer than 85,000 distinct CDR3 sequences, around 13% of them detected once, and around 1.3% sits in the top ten. The sequenced sample was whole blood. Receptor source: an adult who was a healthcare worker with PCR-confirmed SARS-CoV-2 infection or an uninfected control (not recorded which).

The chain links TRBV7-9 to TRBJ1-1; tentatively, D is TRBD1 (6 bases). V shed 7 bases and J shed 1 base, with 16 bases lying between them. CDR3 length: 15 amino acids. Germline V lookup: CDR1 SEHNR, CDR2 FQNEAQ (reference sequence). The CDR3 sequence: CASMNRALGNTEAFF. The CDR3 nucleotides read TGTGCCAGCATGAACAGGGCGCTGGGGAACACTGAAGCTTTCTTT. The whole variable domain, remainder taken from reference TRBV7-9 and TRBJ1-1, is DTGVSQNPRHKITKRGQNVTFRCDPISEHNRLYWYRQTLGQGPEFLTYFQNEAQLEKSRLLSDRFSAERPKGSFSTLEIQRTEQGDSAMYLCASMNRALGNTEAFFGQGTRLTVV.

The chain couples TRBV6-2 or TRBV6-3 to TRBJ2-7, with D hard to call. Germline values: CDR1 MNHEY, CDR2 SVGEGT. V was clipped by 7 bases and J by 0 bases, with 10 bases between them. The CDR3 consists of 13 residues. In DNA, the CDR3 is TGTGCCAGCACGACAAGTATCTCCTACGAGCAGTACTTC. Translation: CASTTSISYEQYF.

This clonotype has a handful of counts. This chain links TRBV4-3 with TRBJ2-7; 10 bases line up with TRBD2. V lost 0 bases to trimming and J lost 4 bases; unmatched junction nucleotides: 3. The CDR3 spans 15 residues. The germline V gene has CDR1 LGHNA and CDR2 YSLEER. As DNA, the CDR3 is TGCGCCAGCAGCCAAGATCCAGCGGGAGGGTACGAGCAGTACTTC. It codes for CASSQDPAGGYEQYF.

This clonotype was detected only a few times. This chain links TRBV5-1 with TRBJ2-3; D call uncertain. The germline V and J ends were trimmed by 6 bases and 0 bases, with 11 bases remaining between them. The germline CDR1 and CDR2 sequences are SGHRS and YFSETQ. This CDR3 has 14 residues. This CDR3 reads CASTLDRSTDTQYF. The CDR3 DNA sequence: TGCGCCAGCACCTTAGACCGAAGCACAGATACGCAGTATTTT.

This clonotype was detected a few times. The chain combines TRBV28 with TRBJ2-7; D may be TRBD1 (6 bases). Germline V lookup: CDR1 MDHEN, CDR2 SYDVKM. The CDR3 spans 11 residues. Trimming removed 8 bases from V and 6 bases from J, with 11 bases in between. This CDR3 is CASEQGPEQYF. CDR3 DNA sequence: TGTGCCAGCGAACAGGGCCCCGAGCAGTACTTC.

Many counts were recorded for this clonotype. V usage is TRBV7-2 and J usage is TRBJ2-7, with D tentatively TRBD1 (6 bases). In germline, CDR1 is SGHTA, CDR2 FQGNSA. The CDR3 runs 12 residues. The germline V and J ends were trimmed by 1 base and 5 bases, with 6 bases remaining between them. The CDR3 DNA reads TGTGCCAGCAGCTTAGGGGGGCACGAGCAGTACTTC. It is translated as CASSLGGHEQYF.

This clonotype came up many times. This sequence joins TRBV6-2 or TRBV6-3 and TRBJ2-2; no clear D gene. Trimming stripped 0 bases from V and 1 base from J, with 9 bases between. CDR1 and CDR2 from the germline V gene are MNHEY and SVGEGT. This CDR3 region has 16 residues. CDR3 in amino acids: CASSYSAELNTGELFF. In DNA form, the CDR3 reads TGTGCCAGCAGTTACTCGGCTGAATTGAACACCGGGGAGCTGTTTTTT.

The sample holds many counts of this clonotype. V gene TRBV7-2 combines with J gene TRBJ1-6; 9 bases are shared with TRBD1. There are 16 residues in the CDR3. Germline loops: CDR1 SGHTA, CDR2 FQGNSA. The V segment lost 2 bases and the J segment 9 bases; nucleotides outside the gene matches: 8. CDR3 nucleotides: TGTGCCAGCAGCTTAAGCGTGGGACAGGGATTTTCACCCCTCCACTTT. Translating gives CASSLSVGQGFSPLHF.

Many counts were recorded for this clonotype. The gene calls are TRBV19 and TRBJ1-5, with 9 bases that match TRBD1. The CDR3 loop spans 16 amino acids. Unmatched junction bases numbered 8, after V lost 5 bases and J lost 3 bases. Germline CDR1 LNHDA, CDR2 SQIVND (reference sequence). CDR3 sequence reads: CASSAGTGRFNQPQHF. CDR3 in DNA: TGTGCCAGTAGTGCGGGGACAGGGCGCTTCAATCAGCCCCAGCATTTT.

This clonotype has a count of ten or more. The gene calls are TRBV19 and TRBJ1-2; D unresolved. The V end was cut by 5 bases, the J end by 6 bases, with 13 bases between. This CDR3 comprises 13 residues. Per the germline V gene, CDR1 is LNHDA and CDR2 is SQIVND (reference sequence). Here the CDR3 DNA reads TGTGCCAGTAGTGCCCAGATGTTGGATGGCTACACCTTC. Protein sequence: CASSAQMLDGYTF.